The rows below give T cell receptor beta chains drawn from one sample of a study of T cell responses to AZD1222 COVID-19 vaccine. TCRdb's table, derived via immunoSEQ multiplex PCR, lists solely in-frame clones and lacks some. The sample records around 100,000 clones, over 70% being singletons. Here the sequenced sample was peripheral blood, taken on day 0 of AZD1222 vaccination. The receptors come from an adult in good health. CDR3s include the opening cysteine and the closing phenylalanine or tryptophan. Fields, in order: CDR3 length, clone size, V gene, CDR3 protein. Only some rows state a clone size, as once, few, many or a class for expanded clones.

>15|.|TRBV6-5
CASSYFQGSGNTIYF
>17|.|TRBV19
CASTPSGGGNINTEAFF
>15|.|TRBV13
CASSLGGLAGDEQFF
>14|.|TRBV18
CASSPPSGYYEQYF
>14|.|TRBV19
CASSLRAVNTEAFF
>15|.|TRBV25-1
CASSPPQGMGEKLFF
>14|.|TRBV19
CASTAGGLGNTIYF
>14|.|TRBV7-9
CASSLIPGAETQYF
>16|.|TRBV3-1/TRBV3-2
CASSGSGHLIGNEQFF
>12|.|TRBV7-3
CASSYEGTEAFF
>16|.|TRBV9
CASSVMGGGTAEGYTF
>15|once|TRBV4-2
CASSQDSSRFYGYTF
>14|.|TRBV18
CASSPRNGIYGYTF
>16|.|TRBV6-1
CASSDQEYPGSYEQYF
>14|few|TRBV29-1
CSVSFREGTGELFF
>11|.|TRBV7-2
CASSLPPEQYF
>12|.|TRBV5-6
CASSLYENTIYF
>21|.|TRBV3-1/TRBV3-2
CASSQDMIGTSGGVVPYEQYF
>15|.|TRBV15
CATSRAQWPQETQYF
>16|.|TRBV7-2
CASSSGTPGSNQPQHF
>15|.|TRBV25-1
CASSDPAGNTYEQYF
>13|.|TRBV7-3
CASSPDRADGYTF
>14|.|TRBV6-5
CASHGTVSGNTIYF
>14|.|TRBV7-9
CASSLAAGDQPQHF
>14|.|TRBV27
CASSPMTDLYGYTF
>15|.|TRBV7-9
CASSSSWTGEVKQYF
>14|.|TRBV30
CAWKVGGITGELFF
>14|.|TRBV6-6
CASSQPGGRNEQFF
>15|.|TRBV6-5
CASSRDRAEGNTIYF
>15|.|TRBV7-7
CASSLSSGSSNEQFF
>14|.|TRBV6-5
CASSYSETGLGAFF
>11|.|TRBV6-5
CASTISDEQFF
>11|.|TRBV25-1
CATSAWTEAFF
>14|.|TRBV6-5
CASEQGTANTEAFF
>16|.|TRBV10-1
CASSEGQMGSSYEQYF
>15|.|TRBV5-1
CASSLVLGLSYEQYF
>12|.|TRBV7-2
CASSSYTDTQYF
>15|.|TRBV4-3
CASSQGGGNNSPLHF
>14|.|TRBV5-1
CASSSGDESYGYTF
>14|.|TRBV2
CASSDRTTNQPQHF
>18|.|TRBV7-8
CASSGGTSGRTLRLEQYF
>14|.|TRBV21-1
CASSNRQINTEAFF
>18|.|TRBV19
CASSVLAGGLVSTDTQYF
>13|.|TRBV2
CASTGRSGNTIYF
>16|.|TRBV5-1
CASSLWPGQGGTEAFF
>17|.|TRBV15
CATSREQRLADSYEQYF
>17|.|TRBV4-3
CASSQAAYEYGNYGYTF
>13|.|TRBV7-2
CASSPHGRYGYTF
>14|.|TRBV5-4
CASSLQGATDTQYF
>13|.|TRBV19
CASSGSVTGELFF
>15|.|TRBV28
CASSSSGTSNYEQYF
>15|.|TRBV6-5
CASSPAGTGGTEAFF